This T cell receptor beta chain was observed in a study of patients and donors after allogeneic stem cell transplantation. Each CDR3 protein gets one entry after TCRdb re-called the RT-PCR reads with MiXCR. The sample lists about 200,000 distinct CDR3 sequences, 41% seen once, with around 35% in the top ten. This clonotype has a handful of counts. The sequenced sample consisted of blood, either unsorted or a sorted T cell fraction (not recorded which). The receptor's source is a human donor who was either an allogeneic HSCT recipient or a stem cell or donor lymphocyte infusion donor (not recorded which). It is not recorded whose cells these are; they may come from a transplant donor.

The CDR3 reads CASLLWGTGPTNEKLFF. The CDR3 DNA reads TGTGCCAGCCTCTTGTGGGGGACGGGTCCAACTAATGAAAAACTGTTTTTT. The gene calls are TRBV28 and TRBJ1-4; D might be TRBD1 (5 bases). V was cut by 8 bases and J by 0 bases, with 19 bases left in between. The CDR3 runs to 17 residues. Germline CDR1 MDHEN, CDR2 SYDVKM.